This record concerns one TCR beta chain sequence. The method was immunoSEQ multiplex PCR; TCRdb's version includes in-frame clones alone and lacks a portion of them. Here the sample spans more than 9,500 clones, roughly 80% being singletons. Trimming removed 3 bases from V and 3 bases from J, with 15 bases in between. This CDR3 has 15 residues. The V gene's germline CDR1 is MDHEN and CDR2 SYDVKM. These data belong to a study of radiotherapy plus CTLA-4 blockade in lung cancer. The sequencing here drew on peripheral blood, taken from a patient treated with radiotherapy plus ipilimumab. This sequence was found in a human donor with non-small cell lung cancer that progressed on radiotherapy plus ipilimumab. The rearrangement joins TRBV28 to TRBJ2-7; TRBD1 is a possible D gene (6 bases). The CDR3: CASSLGRGQSYEQYF. The CDR3 region has the DNA TGTGCCAGCAGTTTGGGGAGAGGACAGAGCTACGAGCAGTACTTC. Using reference TRBV28 and TRBJ2-7 for the parts outside the CDR3, the full variable domain is DVKVTQSSRYLVKRTGEKVFLECVQDMDHENMFWYRQDPGLGLRLIYFSYDVKMKEKGDIPEGYSVSREKKERFSLILESASTNQTSMYLCASSLGRGQSYEQYFGPGTRLTVT.